Described below is a single TCR beta chain sequence and its context. These data belong to a study of blood T cell repertoires in COVID-19. Background on the study: Donors in the United States, Italy and Spain gave samples during acute or convalescent COVID-19. Nucleic acid was either cDNA or gDNA, and it came from T cells, B-cell-depleted T cells, or PBMCs.

Original methodology: Nucleated cell number was recorded as an estimate derived from reference gene primer amplification. The repertoire was sequenced with immunoSEQ multiplex PCR; TCRdb's copy has only in-frame clones and lacks some. V and J calls and clone size are those listed in that table; D and trimming were worked out from the DNA. The sample has more than 100,000 clones, around 82% seen once. The CDR3 length is 11 residues. Trimming stripped 4 bases from V and 10 bases from J, with 13 bases between. The germline V gene has CDR1 SQVTM and CDR2 ANQGSEA. The source material was peripheral blood. The rearrangement links TRBV29-1 to TRBJ1-2, with D possibly TRBD1 on 6 matching bases. This clonotype was obtained from a human donor in a cohort sampled during active or convalescent COVID-19. The CDR3 DNA reads TGCAGCGTTGGCAGGGGCCGAAACTACACCTTC. This gives the protein CSVGRGRNYTF.